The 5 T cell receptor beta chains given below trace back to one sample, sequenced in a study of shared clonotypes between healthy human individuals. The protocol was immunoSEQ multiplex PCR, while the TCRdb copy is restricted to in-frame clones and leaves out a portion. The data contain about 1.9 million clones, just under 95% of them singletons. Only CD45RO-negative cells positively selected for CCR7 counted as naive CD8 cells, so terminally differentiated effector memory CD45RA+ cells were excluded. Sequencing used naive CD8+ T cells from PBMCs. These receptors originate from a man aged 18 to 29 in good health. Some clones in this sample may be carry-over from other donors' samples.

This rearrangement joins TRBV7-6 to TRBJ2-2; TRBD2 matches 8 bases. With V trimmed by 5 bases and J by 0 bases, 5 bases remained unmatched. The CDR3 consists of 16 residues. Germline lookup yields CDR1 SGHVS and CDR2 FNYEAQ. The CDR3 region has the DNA TGTGCCAGCAGCCTACTAGCGGCTGCGAACACCGGGGAGCTGTTTTTT. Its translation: CASSLLAAANTGELFF.

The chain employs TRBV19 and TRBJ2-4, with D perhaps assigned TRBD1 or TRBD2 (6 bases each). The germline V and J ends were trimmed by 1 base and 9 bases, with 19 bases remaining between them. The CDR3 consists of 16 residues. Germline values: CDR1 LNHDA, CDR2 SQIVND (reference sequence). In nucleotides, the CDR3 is TGTGCCAGTAGTATAGGGTTGGGGGGCGGCTGGACCATTCAGTACTTC. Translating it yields CASSIGLGGGWTIQYF. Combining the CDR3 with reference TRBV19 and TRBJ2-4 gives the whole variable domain DGGITQSPKYLFRKEGQNVTLSCEQNLNHDAMYWYRQDPGQGLRLIYYSQIVNDFQKGDIAEGYSVSREKKESFPLTVTSAQKNPTAFYLCASSIGLGGGWTIQYFGAGTRLSVL.

The CDR3 sequence is CASSPGTSGSQYEQYF. DNA for the CDR3: TGTGCCAGCAGCCCGGGGACTAGCGGGAGTCAGTACGAGCAGTACTTC. The chain carries TRBV7-9 and TRBJ2-5, with 14 positions matching TRBD2. The J call may not be correct, given that the DNA end is closer to TRBJ2-7. The CDR3 is 16 amino acids. Germline CDR1 reads SEHNR; CDR2 reads FQNEAQ (reference sequence).

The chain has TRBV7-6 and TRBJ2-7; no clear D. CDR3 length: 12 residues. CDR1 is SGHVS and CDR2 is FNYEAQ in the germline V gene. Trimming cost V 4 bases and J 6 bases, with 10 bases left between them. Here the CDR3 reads CASSSRSGEQYF. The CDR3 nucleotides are TGTGCCAGCAGCTCCCGATCGGGCGAGCAGTACTTC.

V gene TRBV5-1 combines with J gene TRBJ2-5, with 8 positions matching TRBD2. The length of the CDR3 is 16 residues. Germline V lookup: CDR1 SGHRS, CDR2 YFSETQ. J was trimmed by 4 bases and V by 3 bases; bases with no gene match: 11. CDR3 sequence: CASSSFGAGGLETQYF. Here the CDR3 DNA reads TGCGCCAGCAGCTCGTTCGGTGCGGGAGGATTAGAGACCCAGTACTTC.